These 30 T cell receptor beta chains were all obtained from the same sample, sequenced in a study of blood T cell repertoires in COVID-19. Using immunoSEQ multiplex PCR, the repertoire was profiled, and TCRdb retains in-frame clones only, with some absent. The table records a few hundred thousand clones, about 90% of them present only once. Sequencing input: PBMCs or T cells enriched from blood (not recorded which). The receptor source for this set is a woman aged 40 to 55 who had been exposed to COVID-19.

The chain links TRBV9 to TRBJ2-5; the match to TRBD2 covers 11 bases. The V segment lost 0 bases and the J segment 0 bases; nucleotides outside the gene matches: 7. The CDR3 covers 18 residues. Germline CDR1 SGDLS, CDR2 YYNGEE. The CDR3 DNA reads as TGTGCCAGCAGCGTAGGGAAGCTAGCGGGGGGTCACCAAGAGACCCAGTACTTC. The encoded protein is CASSVGKLAGGHQETQYF.

The chain carries TRBV3-1 (or the pseudogene TRBV3-2) and TRBJ1-1; 7 bases agree with TRBD1. The junction had 7 bases not matched to a gene; V was cut back by 3 bases and J by 0 bases. Germline V gene lookup returns CDR1 LGHDT and CDR2 YNNKEL (reference sequence). The CDR3 contains 16 residues. CDR3 sequence: CASSQEYRGLNTEAFF. CDR3 sequence (DNA): TGTGCCAGCAGCCAGGAATACAGGGGACTGAACACTGAAGCTTTCTTT.

The chain links TRBV27 to TRBJ1-1; 7 nucleotides align to TRBD1. CDR1 and CDR2 from the germline V gene are MNHEY and SMNVEV (reference sequence). CDR3 length: 13 residues. The V gene end was trimmed by 5 bases and the J gene end by 1 base; junction bases not matched to a gene: 1. CDR3 region: CASSDRENTEAFF. The CDR3 DNA reads as TGTGCCAGCAGTGACAGGGAGAACACTGAAGCTTTCTTT.

The chain combines TRBV7-8 with TRBJ1-5; 7 positions agree with TRBD1. Trimming cost V 3 bases and J 4 bases; bases outside gene matches: 6. In germline, CDR1 is SGHVS, CDR2 FQNEAQ. CDR3 length: 15 residues. CDR3 DNA sequence: TGTGCCAGCAGCTTTAAGGGGGCAGCGAATCAGCCCCAGCATTTT. Translation gives CASSFKGAANQPQHF.

The chain has TRBV7-2 and TRBJ1-2; no clear D gene. The V gene lost 1 base and the J gene lost 7 bases, with 10 bases spanning the gap. From germline, CDR1 is SGHTA and CDR2 FQGNSA. The CDR3 has 13 amino acids. CDR3 coding DNA: TGTGCCAGCAGCTTAGGGTACAGTTTTGGCTACACCTTC. Residues: CASSLGYSFGYTF.

This clone showed up just once. The chain employs TRBV7-2 and TRBJ2-2; 9 bases agree with TRBD1. Germline CDR1 is SGHTA and CDR2 is FQGNSA. V lost 5 bases and J lost 8; bases outside the gene matches: 15. CDR3 length: 17 residues. The CDR3 nucleotides read TGTGCCAGCAGCCCTCTCCCCCGGGACAGGGTTTTAGGGGAGCTGTTTTTT. It translates to CASSPLPRDRVLGELFF.

J is TRBJ1-5 and V is TRBV4-3; D gene unclear. Trimming took 4 bases from V and 3 from J, leaving 7 bases between them. Germline CDR1 is LGHNA and CDR2 is YSLEER. The CDR3 is 13 amino acids. The CDR3 here is CASSLGFNQPQHF. The CDR3 region has the DNA TGCGCCAGCAGCCTGGGCTTCAATCAGCCCCAGCATTTT.

In regard to this clone: This sample includes further DNA sequences coding for the same CDR3. The rearrangement links TRBV5-4 to TRBJ2-1, with 12 bases identical to TRBD2. J was trimmed by 4 bases and V by 3 bases; bases with no gene match: 2. The CDR3 is made up of 15 amino acids. Germline V gene sequence: CDR1 SGHNT, CDR2 YYREEE (reference sequence). The CDR3 DNA is TGTGCCAGCAGCTCTGGACTAGCGGGGTACAATGAGCAGTTCTTC. Translating it yields CASSSGLAGYNEQFF.

There are a few counts of this clone. The chain has TRBV7-9 and TRBJ2-2; 9 nucleotides align to TRBD1. Germline loops: CDR1 SEHNR, CDR2 FQNEAQ (reference sequence). The CDR3 consists of 15 residues. Trimming removed 8 bases from V and 3 bases from J; junction bases left unmatched: 7. The CDR3 region has the DNA TGTGCCAGCCCCGGTCGGACAGGGGACACCGGGGAGCTGTTTTTT. Its translation is CASPGRTGDTGELFF.

V is TRBV4-3 and J is TRBJ2-5, with TRBD2 as a possible D gene (5 bases). V was clipped by 4 bases and J by 7 bases, with 16 bases between them. The CDR3 is made up of 14 amino acids. Germline V gene sequence: CDR1 LGHNA, CDR2 YSLEER. This CDR3 reads CASSPQWGDGTQYF. The CDR3 nucleotides are TGCGCCAGCAGCCCCCAGTGGGGAGATGGGACCCAGTACTTC.

CDR3 loop: CASSPGANEKLFF. CDR3 nucleotides: TGTGCCAGCAGCCCTGGGGCGAATGAAAAACTGTTTTTT. The rearrangement links TRBV7-3 to TRBJ1-4; D is possibly TRBD1 (5 bases). The CDR3 consists of 13 residues. Germline values: CDR1 SGHTA, CDR2 FQGTGA. V lost 5 bases, J lost 5 bases, and 9 bases lay in between.

The V gene is TRBV24-1, the J gene TRBJ2-1, with 7 nucleotides matching TRBD2. V shed 9 bases, J shed 1 base, and the junction held 11 bases outside the gene matches. CDR1 and CDR2 from the germline V gene are KGHDR and SFDVKD. The CDR3 spans 16 residues. CDR3 loop: CATDSGLAESYNEQFF. The CDR3, as DNA: TGTGCCACCGACTCCGGTCTAGCGGAGTCCTACAATGAGCAGTTCTTC.

The chain has TRBV24-1 and TRBJ2-1; TRBD2 is a possible D gene (5 bases). Germline values: CDR1 KGHDR, CDR2 SFDVKD. This CDR3 region has 17 residues. V shed 2 bases and J shed 4 bases, with 17 bases lying between them. The CDR3 DNA reads TGTGCCACCAGTGATTCAGTGGGAGCCCAAATGTACAATGAGCAGTTCTTC. Translating it yields CATSDSVGAQMYNEQFF.

This clone was seen a handful of times. The chain is built from TRBV28 and TRBJ1-4; D perhaps matches TRBD1 (6 bases). V lost 7 bases and J 7 bases, leaving 16 bases between the germline ends. This CDR3 contains 14 residues. Germline-derived CDR1 and CDR2 are MDHEN and SYDVKM. The CDR3 spells CASTSAGGGEKLFF. The CDR3 bases are TGTGCCAGCACCTCGGCTGGGGGCGGTGAAAAACTGTTTTTT.

The rearrangement links TRBV6-2 or TRBV6-3 to TRBJ2-5; a possible D gene is TRBD1 (5 bases). Trimming took off 6 bases at V and 9 bases at J, with 14 bases between the two ends. Germline loops: CDR1 MNHEY, CDR2 SVGEGT. The length of the CDR3 is 12 residues. CDR3 DNA: TGTGCCAGCAGCTCTACAATAGGGGCCCAGTACTTC. Its protein is CASSSTIGAQYF.

J is TRBJ2-3 and V is TRBV11-3, with TRBD1 identical over 9 bases. Germline CDR1 SGHNT, CDR2 YENEEA. This CDR3 contains 15 residues. J was trimmed by 4 bases and V by 6 bases; bases with no gene match: 8. This chain's CDR3 is CASRLPGQGSDTQYF. In DNA, the CDR3 is TGTGCCAGCAGGTTACCGGGACAGGGATCAGATACGCAGTATTTT. The whole variable domain, filled in from reference TRBV11-3 and TRBJ2-3, reads EAGVVQSPRYKIIEKKQPVAFWCNPISGHNTLYWYLQNLGQGPELLIRYENEEAVDDSQLPKDRFSAERLKGVDSTLKIQPAELGDSAVYLCASRLPGQGSDTQYFGPGTRLTVL.

Concerning this clone: A read error may produce the germline difference seen at one junction end. CDR3: CASSLGAGTRIDF. CDR3 DNA sequence: TGTGCCAGCAGCTTGGGGGCGGGCACCCGAATTGACTTC. This sequence joins TRBV5-5 and TRBJ2-7; tentative D call: TRBD2 (5 bases). Germline V gene data show CDR1 as SGHKS and CDR2 as YYEKEE (reference sequence). CDR3 length: 13 residues.

This chain connects TRBV19 to TRBJ2-6, with 8 bases fitting TRBD1. V dropped 2 bases and J dropped 3; count of bases not matched to a gene: 6. In germline, CDR1 is LNHDA, CDR2 SQIVND (reference sequence). The CDR3 has 17 amino acids. The CDR3 is CASSIIQGAFGANVLTF. For the CDR3, the DNA is TGTGCCAGTAGTATAATCCAGGGGGCGTTTGGGGCCAACGTCCTGACTTTC. The full variable domain, in which reference TRBV19 and TRBJ2-6 provide the parts outside the CDR3, is DGGITQSPKYLFRKEGQNVTLSCEQNLNHDAMYWYRQDPGQGLRLIYYSQIVNDFQKGDIAEGYSVSREKKESFPLTVTSAQKNPTAFYLCASSIIQGAFGANVLTFGAGSRLTVL.

The CDR3 is CASSPPGREKLFF. DNA for the CDR3: TGTGCCAGCTCACCACCGGGGCGGGAAAAACTGTTTTTT. V is TRBV18 and J is TRBJ1-4; tentatively, D is TRBD1 (5 bases). Trimming took 0 bases from V and 8 from J, leaving 7 bases between them. Germline V lookup: CDR1 KGHSH, CDR2 LQKENI. The CDR3 spans 13 residues.

V usage is TRBV21-1 and J usage is TRBJ2-7; the table's D gene call, TRBD1, was not cross checked with the DNA. TRBV21-1 is labeled a pseudogene. This CDR3 spans 12 amino acids. For the CDR3, the DNA is TGTGCCAGCTGCCGGCAGGGATGCGAGCAGTACGTC. Translated, it gives CASCRQGCEQYV.

The chain carries TRBV11-2 and TRBJ1-4; D is undetermined. This CDR3 spans 17 amino acids. V was clipped by 5 bases and J by 5 bases, with 21 bases between them. CDR1 is SGHAT and CDR2 is FQNNGV in the germline V gene. The CDR3 DNA sequence: TGTGCCAGCAGCCGCCCGGAGGGAACCTTACAAAATGAAAAACTGTTTTTT. Translating gives CASSRPEGTLQNEKLFF.

This chain links TRBV5-1 with TRBJ2-7; 8 bases are a match to TRBD2. Germline-derived CDR1 and CDR2 are SGHRS and YFSETQ. The CDR3 runs 14 residues. J gave up 0 bases and V 4 bases, and 3 bases lay outside the gene matches. CDR3 in amino acids: CASSIGTSSYEQYF. As DNA, the CDR3 is TGCGCCAGCAGCATCGGGACTAGCTCCTACGAGCAGTACTTC.

The chain couples TRBV4-1 to TRBJ2-7, with a possible D match to TRBD2 (6 bases). The V gene lost 2 bases and the J gene lost 3 bases, with 11 bases spanning the gap. From germline, CDR1 is MGHRA and CDR2 YSYEKL. The length of the CDR3 is 14 residues. CDR3 residues: CASSQLAENYEQYF. Here the CDR3 DNA reads TGCGCCAGCAGCCAATTAGCGGAGAACTACGAGCAGTACTTC.

The gene calls are TRBV24-1 and TRBJ2-1; 12 bases align to TRBD1. V lost 7 bases and J lost 8; bases outside the gene matches: 5. Germline V gene data show CDR1 as KGHDR and CDR2 as SFDVKD. The CDR3 has 14 residues. The CDR3: CATSGDRGRDEQFF. The DNA of the CDR3 is TGTGCCACCAGCGGGGACAGGGGGCGCGATGAGCAGTTCTTC.

The chain carries TRBV4-3 and TRBJ2-7, with TRBD1 matching over 7 bases. The CDR3 covers 16 residues. Trimming took 0 bases from V and 0 from J; bases not matched to a gene: 5. Germline values: CDR1 LGHNA, CDR2 YSLEER. CDR3 DNA sequence: TGCGCCAGCAGCCAAGAGTATCCAGGGGGCTCCTACGAGCAGTACTTC. This sequence encodes CASSQEYPGGSYEQYF.

J is TRBJ1-5 and V is TRBV27; 7 nucleotides agree with TRBD1. The germline gives CDR1 MNHEY, CDR2 SMNVEV (reference sequence). The trim removed 2 bases at V and 4 bases at J, leaving 8 bases unmatched. The CDR3 runs to 16 residues. The CDR3 region has the DNA TGTGCCAGCAGTTTACCCCTGGGGACAGCGAATCAGCCCCAGCATTTT. Translating it yields CASSLPLGTANQPQHF.

This chain uses TRBV5-1 with TRBJ1-2, with 7 positions matching TRBD1. The CDR3 length is 14 residues. The ends lost 0 bases at V and 1 base at J; junction bases unmatched: 0. Germline-derived CDR1 and CDR2 are SGHRS and YFSETQ. The CDR3 protein is CASSLAGGNYGYTF. Written as DNA, the CDR3 is TGCGCCAGCAGCTTGGCAGGGGGTAACTATGGCTACACCTTC.

The V call is TRBV30, the J call TRBJ2-3; D might be TRBD1 (6 bases). This CDR3 contains 15 residues. V was clipped by 3 bases and J by 3 bases, with 16 bases between them. Germline V gene data show CDR1 as GTSNPN and CDR2 as SVGIG (reference sequence). CDR3 sequence (DNA): TGTGCCTGGAGCAGGTTGGGGCAGGGGACAGATACGCAGTATTTT. Encoded protein: CAWSRLGQGTDTQYF.

This clone was counted once. The V call is TRBV5-1, the J call TRBJ2-3; unclear D gene. Germline assignment: CDR1 SGHRS and CDR2 YFSETQ. Trimming removed 0 bases from V and 3 bases from J, with 14 bases in between. The CDR3 covers 16 residues. CDR3 sequence: CASSLATIANTDTQYF. DNA for the CDR3: TGCGCCAGCAGCTTGGCCACCATAGCAAATACAGATACGCAGTATTTT.

The chain links TRBV27 to TRBJ2-3; the match to TRBD2 covers 10 bases. Losses at the gene ends were 6 bases for V and 2 bases for J; bases not matched to a gene: 5. Germline CDR1 and CDR2: MNHEY and SMNVEV (reference sequence). The CDR3 runs to 15 residues. In DNA form, the CDR3 reads TGTGCCAGCAGAAAACTAGCGGGAATCACAGATACGCAGTATTTT. As protein: CASRKLAGITDTQYF.